Listed below are T cell receptor beta chains from one sample, sequenced in a study of shared clonotypes between healthy human individuals. Profiled with immunoSEQ multiplex PCR; TCRdb holds only in-frame clones, not every one. The table includes 750,000 to 1,000,000 clones, more than 85% detected once. The sequenced sample was naive CD8+ T cells sorted from blood. The receptors were sampled from a man younger than 45 in good health. CDR3s include the opening cysteine and the closing phenylalanine or tryptophan. D genes are given only for firm matches. Clone size is given for some rows only: seen once, a few or many times, or a class if the clone is expanded.

TGTGCCAGCAGTGAAGCTGTAAGTTCTTTCAATGAGCAGTTCTTC | CASSEAVSSFNEQFF | . | TRBJ2-1 | TRBV6-1 | .
TGCGCCAGCAGCTTGGGGCTTAACTATGGCTACACCTTC | CASSLGLNYGYTF | . | TRBJ1-2 | TRBV5-1 | .
TGTGCCAGCCTTGGAGTTAACACTGAAGCTTTCTTT | CASLGVNTEAFF | . | TRBJ1-1 | TRBV27 | .
TGTGCCAGTAGTATGGGGGGAAATGAGCAGTTCTTC | CASSMGGNEQFF | . | TRBJ2-1 | TRBV19 | .
TGTGCCAGCAGTTACACCCCACAGGGGGCAGAATACGAGCAGTACTTC | CASSYTPQGAEYEQYF | TRBD1 | TRBJ2-7 | TRBV6-5 | .
TGTGCCAGCAGCTTACCGGGGAATGAGCAGTTCTTC | CASSLPGNEQFF | . | TRBJ2-1 | TRBV11-2 | .
TGCGCCAGCAGCCAAGATGCTGGTGTGAACACTGAAGCTTTCTTT | CASSQDAGVNTEAFF | . | TRBJ1-1 | TRBV4-3 | once
TGTGCCAGCAGCTTGTCCGGGAACCCCTACGAGCAGTACTTC | CASSLSGNPYEQYF | . | TRBJ2-7 | TRBV5-4 | .
TGTGCCAGCAGTCCGTCGGCCTCGTGGAAACTGTTTTTT | CASSPSASWKLFF | . | TRBJ1-4 | TRBV27 | once
TGTGCCAGCAAAGGATTCGAGCAGTACTTC | CASKGFEQYF | . | TRBJ2-7 | TRBV2 | .
TGTGCCAGCAGCTCTTGGGACCGACACACCGGGGAGCTGTTTTTT | CASSSWDRHTGELFF | . | TRBJ2-2 | TRBV11-2 | .
TGTGCCAGCAGTTCCCGGACAGGGAGAAACAATGAGCAGTTCTTC | CASSSRTGRNNEQFF | TRBD1 | TRBJ2-1 | TRBV27 | once
TGCGCCAGCAGTCGAGTAGGGAATCAGCCCCAGCATTTT | CASSRVGNQPQHF | . | TRBJ1-5 | TRBV10-1 | .
TGCGCCAAGGTCGGCACGAGGGGTCGTGGCACAGATACGCAGTATTTT | CAKVGTRGRGTDTQYF | . | TRBJ2-3 | TRBV5-1 | .
TGTGCCAGCAGCCTTACAGGGAACCCAACCGGGGAGCTGTTTTTT | CASSLTGNPTGELFF | . | TRBJ2-2 | TRBV9 | .
TGTGCCAGCAGCTTATCAGGGGGAACCAAAAACATTCAGTACTTC | CASSLSGGTKNIQYF | TRBD1 | TRBJ2-4 | TRBV7-9 | .
TGTGCCAGCAGCGTGGAACTACCGGGACTAGCGGGAGAAGCGAACACCGGGGAGCTGTTTTTT | CASSVELPGLAGEANTGELFF | TRBD2 | TRBJ2-2 | TRBV9 | .
TGTGCCAGCAGCTCTAGAGGAGACAGGGGGCGCGAGAACACTGAAGCTTTCTTT | CASSSRGDRGRENTEAFF | TRBD1 | TRBJ1-1 | TRBV7-9 | .
TGTGCCAGCAAGGAGGCGGGTCAGCCCCAGCATTTT | CASKEAGQPQHF | . | TRBJ1-5 | TRBV27 | .
TGTGCCATCAGTGAGTTAAACAGGGACTACGAGCAGTACTTC | CAISELNRDYEQYF | . | TRBJ2-7 | TRBV10-3 | .
TGTGCCAGCAGCCCGGGGGCAGGGGACGACGAGCAGTACTTC | CASSPGAGDDEQYF | . | TRBJ2-7 | TRBV5-4 | .
TGTGCCAGCAACGATGGACAGTCCAATCAGCCCCAGCATTTT | CASNDGQSNQPQHF | . | TRBJ1-5 | TRBV21-1 | many
TGTGCCAGCAGTGAGGGCGGGAGGGCCACAGATACGCAGTATTTT | CASSEGGRATDTQYF | TRBD2 | TRBJ2-3 | TRBV6-4 | many
TGTGCCAGCAGTATCCGGGGGGGGGCCTCCTACGAGCAGTACTTC | CASSIRGGASYEQYF | TRBD2 | TRBJ2-7 | TRBV27 | .
TGTGCCAGCAGTCCGGGGCGGGCGCTCACCTACGAGCAGTACTTC | CASSPGRALTYEQYF | . | TRBJ2-7 | TRBV6-6 | .
TGTGCCAGCAGCGCCAACCAGGGTTTAGACACTGAAGCTTTCTTT | CASSANQGLDTEAFF | . | TRBJ1-1 | TRBV7-6 | .
TGTGCCAGCAGTGAAACGACTAGCGGGAACCACGAGCAGTACTTC | CASSETTSGNHEQYF | TRBD2 | TRBJ2-7 | TRBV2 | .
TGTGCCAGCAGCCGAACTAGCGGGAGTGAGGGGCAGTTCTTC | CASSRTSGSEGQFF | TRBD2 | TRBJ2-1 | TRBV7-9 | .
TGCAGCGTTGGTCTAGCGGGAGGGATCGGGGGGCCGGAGCAGTTCTTC | CSVGLAGGIGGPEQFF | TRBD2 | TRBJ2-1 | TRBV29-1 | .
TGTGCCATCAGTGATCCCGGGGGGCTCGATGAAAAACTGTTTTTT | CAISDPGGLDEKLFF | . | TRBJ1-4 | TRBV10-3 | .
TGCAGCGTTTCGGGGACAGGGAGTGAAGCCGGGGAGCTGTTTTTT | CSVSGTGSEAGELFF | TRBD1 | TRBJ2-2 | TRBV29-1 | .
TGTGCCAGCGAAGCTGAGCGTGAAAAACTGTTTTTT | CASEAEREKLFF | . | TRBJ1-4 | TRBV2 | .
TGTGCCAGCAGCGCGAACCTCGGACAGGGAAGAACTGAAGCTTTCTTT | CASSANLGQGRTEAFF | TRBD1 | TRBJ1-1 | TRBV9 | .
TGTGCCAGCAATAGCGGGAGTCGGAATGAGCAGTTCTTC | CASNSGSRNEQFF | TRBD2 | TRBJ2-1 | TRBV25-1 | .
TGTGCCAGCAACGAGGGACTAGCGGCCGCGGGGAAGCAGTACTTC | CASNEGLAAAGKQYF | TRBD2 | TRBJ2-7 | TRBV6-5 | .
TGTGCCAGCAGCCAAGTGTATGGCGGTCTAGCTGGGCTTGTATGGAATGAGCAGTTCTTC | CASSQVYGGLAGLVWNEQFF | . | TRBJ2-1 | TRBV14 | once
TGTGCCAGCAGTTTAACGGCCCAGCGGGCTAACACCGGGGAGCTGTTTTTT | CASSLTAQRANTGELFF | . | TRBJ2-2 | TRBV27 | .
TGTGCCAGTAAGAAAACTAGACAAGAGACCCAGTACTTC | CASKKTRQETQYF | . | TRBJ2-5 | TRBV19 | .
TGTGCCAGCAGCAAACCGGGACAAGACGTTCGGGGTGGCTACACCTTC | CASSKPGQDVRGGYTF | . | TRBJ1-2 | TRBV5-6 | .
TGTGCCACCAGCAGTCTAGGACAGGGAGGCTACACCTTC | CATSSLGQGGYTF | TRBD1 | TRBJ1-2 | TRBV15 | .
TGTGCCAGTAGTATATTAAGGCGGGAGGCTGGCACCGGGGAGCTGTTTTTT | CASSILRREAGTGELFF | TRBD2 | TRBJ2-2 | TRBV19 | .
TGTGCCACCAGGGGGACGACAGGGGACCAACCCTACGAGCAGTACTTC | CATRGTTGDQPYEQYF | TRBD1 | TRBJ2-7 | TRBV15 | .
TGTGCCAGCAGCTTAGCTATCGCAGACAGAGATGAGCAGTTCTTC | CASSLAIADRDEQFF | . | TRBJ2-1 | TRBV13 | .
TGTGCCAGCAGGAGCTCTGGAAACACCATATATTTT | CASRSSGNTIYF | . | TRBJ1-3 | TRBV9 | .